A selection of T cell receptor beta chains follows, all from one sample in a study of OX40 agonist ivuxolimab in advanced cancers. The repertoire was sequenced with immunoSEQ multiplex PCR; TCRdb's copy has only in-frame clones and lacks some. The profile shows 100,000 to 150,000 clones, more than 85% of them singletons. Sequencing used CD4+ or CD8+ T cells sorted from blood, obtained in a trial of the OX40 agonist ivuxolimab. Every receptor here comes from an adult with an advanced solid tumor such as melanoma, head and neck, liver or kidney cancer. CDR3s include the opening cysteine and the closing phenylalanine or tryptophan. A D gene is named only where the DNA matches it firmly. A row's size may be missing; if present it is once, few, many or a size class.

D	length	size	V	J	CDR3	DNA
TRBD1	14	NA	TRBV5-5	TRBJ1-2	CASIRDRGGGGYTF	TGTGCCAGCATCAGGGACAGGGGAGGTGGTGGCTACACCTTC
NA	13	NA	TRBV2	TRBJ1-5	CATQKGGNQPQHF	TGTGCCACCCAGAAAGGGGGGAATCAGCCCCAGCATTTT
TRBD1	18	NA	TRBV18	TRBJ1-1	CASSLSAGQGGEGTEAFF	TGTGCCAGCTCCCTTTCGGCGGGACAGGGAGGGGAGGGCACTGAAGCTTTCTTT
NA	14	NA	TRBV7-9	TRBJ1-1	CASSLYQGNTEAFF	TGTGCCAGCAGCTTATACCAGGGGAACACTGAAGCTTTCTTT
TRBD1	12	NA	TRBV25-1	TRBJ2-5	CANPGQGETQYF	TGTGCCAACCCGGGACAGGGGGAGACCCAGTACTTC
NA	13	NA	TRBV5-4	TRBJ2-7	CASSPVGTYEQYF	TGTGCCAGCAGCCCTGTCGGGACCTACGAGCAGTACTTC
TRBD2	18	NA	TRBV11-3	TRBJ2-5	CASSPTGGGPPQQETQYF	TGTGCCAGCAGCCCCACGGGAGGGGGGCCGCCCCAACAAGAGACCCAGTACTTC
TRBD2	12	NA	TRBV11-3	TRBJ2-1	CASSGIAGEQFF	TGTGCCAGCAGCGGTATAGCGGGTGAGCAGTTCTTC
TRBD1	15	NA	TRBV28	TRBJ2-7	CASSPPGQGLYEQYF	TGTGCCAGCAGTCCCCCCGGACAGGGGCTTTACGAGCAGTACTTC
NA	13	NA	TRBV28	TRBJ2-3	CASIRVSTDTQYF	TGTGCCAGCATTAGGGTTAGCACAGATACGCAGTATTTT
TRBD1	17	NA	TRBV5-1	TRBJ2-3	CASSGGTGVFRTDTQYF	TGCGCCAGCAGCGGAGGGACAGGGGTGTTCAGGACAGATACGCAGTATTTT
NA	13	NA	TRBV18	TRBJ2-3	CASSPGVTDTQYF	TGTGCCAGCTCACCAGGGGTGACAGATACGCAGTATTTT
NA	15	NA	TRBV7-6	TRBJ1-1	CASSPLNRADTEAFF	TGTGCCAGCAGCCCCCTTAACAGGGCCGACACTGAAGCTTTCTTT
TRBD1	16	NA	TRBV11-2	TRBJ1-4	CASSPRQGGTNEKLFF	TGTGCCAGCAGCCCCCGACAGGGTGGGACTAATGAAAAACTGTTTTTT
TRBD1	12	NA	TRBV19	TRBJ2-5	CASSQGEETQYF	TGTGCCAGTAGTCAGGGGGAAGAGACCCAGTACTTC
NA	14	NA	TRBV9	TRBJ1-1	CASSASQGKTEAFF	TGTGCCAGCAGCGCCTCACAGGGTAAGACTGAAGCTTTCTTT
NA	14	NA	TRBV4-1	TRBJ2-7	CASSQAGGSYEQYF	TGTGCCAGCAGCCAAGCGGGCGGGTCCTACGAGCAGTACTTC
NA	13	few	TRBV6-6	TRBJ1-3	CASSSGWGNTIYF	TGTGCCAGCAGTTCGGGGTGGGGAAACACCATATATTTT
TRBD1	17	NA	TRBV4-3	TRBJ1-3	CASSQGGQGHSGNTIYF	TGCGCCAGCAGCCAAGGGGGACAGGGCCACTCTGGAAACACCATATATTTT
NA	13	NA	TRBV7-9	TRBJ2-5	CASSLNAQETQYF	TGTGCCAGCAGCTTAAACGCGCAAGAGACCCAGTACTTC
TRBD2	14	NA	TRBV5-4	TRBJ2-1	CASSLRTSGSEQFF	TGTGCCAGCAGCCTGCGGACTAGCGGGAGTGAGCAGTTCTTC
TRBD2	18	NA	TRBV6-4	TRBJ2-1	CASSAGTSGSGSYNEQFF	TGTGCCAGCAGTGCAGGGACTAGCGGGAGTGGTTCCTACAATGAGCAGTTCTTC
TRBD2	15	NA	TRBV9	TRBJ2-3	CASSSRAGSTDTQYF	TGTGCCAGCAGCTCCAGAGCGGGGAGCACAGATACGCAGTATTTT
NA	15	NA	TRBV5-6	TRBJ2-1	CASSLRLSSYNEQFF	TGTGCCAGCAGCTTGAGGTTAAGCTCCTACAATGAGCAGTTCTTC
TRBD2	17	NA	TRBV10-3	TRBJ2-5	CAISGQGGTSPQETQYF	TGTGCCATCAGTGGCCAAGGGGGGACTAGCCCTCAAGAGACCCAGTACTTC
TRBD1	14	NA	TRBV4-3	TRBJ2-4	CASSPTGGENIQYF	TGCGCCAGCAGCCCGACAGGGGGGGAAAACATTCAGTACTTC
NA	13	NA	TRBV5-6	TRBJ2-7	CASSWGRTYEQYF	TGTGCCAGCAGCTGGGGTCGGACATACGAGCAGTACTTC
NA	15	NA	TRBV9	TRBJ2-3	CASSVTGSSTDTQYF	TGTGCCAGCAGCGTAACGGGCAGTAGCACAGATACGCAGTATTTT
NA	14	NA	TRBV5-1	TRBJ2-1	CASSYAVNANEQFF	TGCGCCAGCAGCTACGCGGTAAACGCCAATGAGCAGTTCTTC
NA	15	once	TRBV5-4	TRBJ2-5	CASSADGAQRETQYF	TGTGCCAGCAGCGCGGACGGGGCCCAAAGGGAGACCCAGTACTTC
NA	17	NA	TRBV25-1	TRBJ1-2	CASSESHPGRLNYGYTF	TGTGCCAGCAGTGAATCCCACCCCGGCAGGCTCAACTATGGCTACACCTTC
NA	16	NA	TRBV6-6	TRBJ1-2	CASSPATGQANYGYTF	TGTGCCAGCAGTCCGGCCACGGGGCAAGCTAACTATGGCTACACCTTC
NA	13	few	TRBV28	TRBJ1-1	CASSIPVGGEAFF	TGTGCCAGCAGTATTCCGGTAGGTGGTGAAGCTTTCTTT
NA	14	NA	TRBV9	TRBJ2-1	CASSVAPRENEQFF	TGTGCCAGCAGCGTAGCGCCCAGGGAGAATGAGCAGTTCTTC
NA	12	NA	TRBV18	TRBJ1-1	CASLNMNTEAFF	TGTGCCAGCCTGAATATGAACACTGAAGCTTTCTTT
NA	16	NA	TRBV27	TRBJ1-2	CASSHVGTRRSDGYTF	TGTGCCAGCAGTCACGTGGGGACACGTCGATCGGATGGCTACACCTTC
NA	13	NA	TRBV9	TRBJ1-2	CASSVGLTYGYTF	TGTGCCAGCAGCGTAGGGCTCACCTATGGCTACACCTTC
NA	17	NA	TRBV4-1	TRBJ1-2	CASSQGGRGRSNYGYTF	TGCGCCAGCAGCCAAGGTGGACGGGGAAGAAGTAACTATGGCTACACCTTC
TRBD2	14	NA	TRBV7-2	TRBJ2-7	CASSRTSGRYEQYF	TGTGCCAGCAGCCGGACTAGCGGGAGGTACGAGCAGTACTTC
TRBD2	19	NA	TRBV7-6	TRBJ2-1	CASSPLHRTSGRGYNEQFF	TGTGCCAGCAGCCCCCTCCATCGGACTAGCGGGAGGGGTTACAATGAGCAGTTCTTC
NA	14	NA	TRBV12-5	TRBJ2-5	CASRRDNSGETQYF	TGTGCTAGTAGGCGGGACAATAGTGGTGAGACCCAGTACTTC
TRBD1	18	NA	TRBV10-1	TRBJ1-3	CASIEVGQGGFSGNTIYF	TGCGCCAGCATCGAGGTGGGACAGGGGGGCTTCTCTGGAAACACCATATATTTT
TRBD1	16	once	TRBV5-4	TRBJ2-2	CASSLRGQGDTGELFF	TGTGCCAGCAGCTTGCGGGGACAGGGGGACACCGGGGAGCTGTTTTTT